These T cell receptor beta chains were read from a single sample in a study of blood T cell repertoires in COVID-19. Clones were read by immunoSEQ multiplex PCR, and TCRdb kept only the in-frame ones, dropping some. The table lists 150,000 or so clones, 87% of them singletons. What was sequenced was PBMCs or T cells enriched from blood (not recorded which). These receptors originate from a middle-aged woman who had been exposed to COVID-19. Both conserved end residues are part of each CDR3. D genes are given only for firm matches. Some rows mark clone size as missing; the rest say once, few, many or name a class of expanded clone.

size	D	V	J	CDR3	DNA
-	TRBD2	TRBV19	TRBJ2-3	CASSIRTSGHTDTQYF	TGTGCCAGTAGTATTAGGACTAGCGGCCACACAGATACGCAGTATTTT
-	-	TRBV9	TRBJ2-1	CASSEEGLNEQFF	TGTGCCAGCAGCGAGGAGGGCCTGAATGAGCAGTTCTTC
few	TRBD1	TRBV4-2	TRBJ2-7	CASSQVPAGTGSYEQYF	TGTGCCAGCAGCCAAGTTCCGGCCGGGACAGGGTCCTACGAGCAGTACTTC
-	-	TRBV6-1	TRBJ1-1	CASSPSTGLTEAFF	TGTGCCAGCAGTCCGAGTACAGGGTTGACTGAAGCTTTCTTT
-	-	TRBV12-3/TRBV12-4	TRBJ1-2	CASSYDINYGYTF	TGTGCCAGCAGCTATGACATTAACTATGGCTACACCTTC
many	-	TRBV3-1/TRBV3-2	TRBJ1-2	CASSQPAEYDGYTF	TGTGCCAGCAGCCAACCCGCAGAATACGATGGCTACACCTTC
-	-	TRBV6-5	TRBJ1-2	CASSYWNSGAGYTF	TGTGCCAGCAGTTACTGGAATTCAGGGGCAGGCTACACCTTC
-	-	TRBV6-6	TRBJ1-1	CASSKRDSQRGAEAFF	TGTGCCAGCAGTAAACGGGACTCCCAACGGGGCGCTGAAGCTTTCTTT
-	TRBD2	TRBV6-5	TRBJ2-1	CAIHPAGGRNNEQFF	TGTGCCATCCACCCAGCGGGGGGGCGAAACAATGAGCAGTTCTTC
-	-	TRBV5-8	TRBJ1-1	CASSLVGQGNAEAFF	TGTGCCAGCAGCTTGGTTGGGCAGGGGAACGCTGAAGCTTTCTTT
-	-	TRBV24-1	TRBJ2-7	CATTNAYEQYF	TGTGCCACCACTAACGCGTACGAGCAGTACTTC
-	TRBD1	TRBV7-9	TRBJ1-1	CASTGTGSTEAFF	TGTGCCAGCACCGGGACAGGGTCCACTGAAGCTTTCTTT
-	-	TRBV3-1/TRBV3-2	TRBJ2-3	CASSHKSVLADTDTQYF	TGTGCCAGCAGCCACAAGTCTGTGTTGGCTGACACAGATACGCAGTATTTT
once	TRBD2	TRBV28	TRBJ2-5	CASSPPGLTLETQYF	TGTGCCAGCAGTCCCCCGGGACTAACCCTTGAGACCCAGTACTTC
-	-	TRBV30	TRBJ2-5	CAWSPGGGRGSETQYF	TGTGCCTGGAGTCCCGGGGGTGGCAGGGGGTCAGAGACCCAGTACTTC
-	-	TRBV10-3	TRBJ1-5	CAISETGRDQPQHF	TGTGCCATCAGTGAGACAGGACGGGATCAGCCCCAGCATTTT
-	-	TRBV13	TRBJ1-1	CASSLLQGNTEAFF	TGTGCCAGCAGCTTACTACAGGGAAATACTGAAGCTTTCTTT
-	TRBD1	TRBV7-2	TRBJ2-2	CASSPRDSHTGELFF	TGTGCCAGCAGCCCCCGGGACAGCCACACCGGGGAGCTGTTTTTT
-	TRBD2	TRBV9	TRBJ2-3	CASSVVDSGDTDTQYF	TGTGCCAGCAGCGTAGTGGATAGCGGGGACACAGATACGCAGTATTTT
-	-	TRBV6-4	TRBJ1-2	CASSDTRGGNGYTF	TGTGCCAGCAGTGACACCAGGGGAGGGAACGGCTACACCTTC
-	TRBD1	TRBV10-3	TRBJ1-6	CAISTGTGSPLHF	TGTGCCATCAGTACCGGGACAGGGTCACCCCTCCACTTT
-	-	TRBV12-3/TRBV12-4	TRBJ2-2	CAGFRGLTGELFF	TGTGCCGGCTTCCGAGGTTTAACCGGGGAGCTGTTTTTT
-	-	TRBV7-2	TRBJ2-1	CASSFINTNNEQFF	TGTGCCAGCAGCTTTATCAACACCAACAATGAGCAGTTCTTC
-	TRBD1	TRBV12-3/TRBV12-4	TRBJ1-2	CASTLDRVYGYTF	TGTGCCAGCACTTTGGACAGGGTCTATGGCTACACCTTC
-	-	TRBV7-6	TRBJ2-7	CASSSQGVEQYF	TGTGCCAGCAGCTCACAGGGCGTCGAGCAGTACTTC
-	TRBD2	TRBV6-2/TRBV6-3	TRBJ2-7	CASSDLSGTSGSRYEQYF	TGTGCCAGCAGTGATCTATCCGGGACTAGCGGGAGTCGGTACGAGCAGTACTTC
-	-	TRBV6-2/TRBV6-3	TRBJ2-2	CASSWDFNTGELFF	TGTGCCAGCAGTTGGGACTTCAACACCGGGGAGCTGTTTTTT
-	-	TRBV7-2	TRBJ1-3	CASSAMSGGLGNTIYF	TGTGCCAGCAGCGCTATGTCGGGGGGGCTCGGAAACACCATATATTTT
-	-	TRBV3-1/TRBV3-2	TRBJ1-5	CASSQGSEPQHF	TGTGCCAGCAGCCAGGGCTCGGAGCCCCAGCATTTT
-	TRBD1	TRBV9	TRBJ2-7	CASSGSGGSYEQYF	TGTGCCAGCAGCGGGTCAGGGGGTTCCTACGAGCAGTACTTC
-	-	TRBV6-1	TRBJ1-5	CASSETRQRNQPQHF	TGTGCCAGCAGTGAAACACGGCAGCGAAATCAGCCCCAGCATTTT
-	-	TRBV7-9	TRBJ1-2	CASSLVGRVDDYGYTF	TGTGCCAGCAGCTTAGTGGGCAGGGTGGATGACTATGGCTACACCTTC
-	TRBD1	TRBV5-4	TRBJ2-5	CASSLGTGETQYF	TGTGCCAGCAGCTTGGGGACAGGGGAGACCCAGTACTTC
-	-	TRBV5-1	TRBJ2-1	CASSSYSNNEQFF	TGCGCCAGCAGCTCGTATAGCAACAATGAGCAGTTCTTC
few	-	TRBV11-3	TRBJ1-6	CASSPHIETSSYNSPLHF	TGTGCCAGCAGCCCCCATATAGAGACTAGCTCCTATAATTCACCCCTCCACTTT
-	TRBD1	TRBV5-1	TRBJ2-2	CASSLVGQGVTGELFF	TGCGCCAGCAGCTTGGTGGGACAGGGTGTAACCGGGGAGCTGTTTTTT
-	TRBD2	TRBV20-1	TRBJ2-3	CSASGLAGHGDTQYF	TGCAGTGCTAGTGGACTAGCGGGACATGGGGATACGCAGTATTTT
-	TRBD2	TRBV11-2	TRBJ2-7	CASSITSGSSYEQYF	TGTGCCAGCAGCATTACTAGCGGGAGTTCCTACGAGCAGTACTTC
-	-	TRBV4-1	TRBJ2-1	CASSQSLALKQFF	TGCGCCAGCAGCCAATCGCTAGCTTTAAAGCAGTTCTTC
once	TRBD1	TRBV5-6	TRBJ2-5	CASSSVGDRVGETQYF	TGTGCCAGCAGCTCCGTGGGGGACAGGGTAGGCGAGACCCAGTACTTC
-	TRBD1	TRBV11-2	TRBJ1-1	CASSVRGPRNTEAFF	TGTGCCAGCAGCGTTAGGGGGCCGCGGAACACTGAAGCTTTCTTT
few	TRBD1	TRBV7-2	TRBJ2-7	CASSLGTGIYEQYF	TGTGCCAGCAGCTTAGGGACAGGGATCTACGAGCAGTACTTC
-	-	TRBV12-3/TRBV12-4	TRBJ2-7	CASSFWRDEQYF	TGTGCCAGCAGTTTTTGGCGGGACGAGCAGTACTTC